This T cell receptor (beta chain) appears in the sequencing data of a study of cytomegalovirus exposure and HLA in healthy donors. Study-wide results and limits: In the 130 or so validation repertoires, a later analysis found that first-cohort TCR clusters tended to co-occur. Reports described diagnosis of cytomegalovirus status by the classifier as highly specific and sensitive.

Losses at the gene ends were 4 bases for V and 4 bases for J; bases not matched to a gene: 9. From germline, CDR1 is SGDLS and CDR2 YYNGEE. CDR3 length equals 15 residues. On this clone: What it binds is unknown.

TCRdb's table, derived via immunoSEQ multiplex PCR, lists solely in-frame clones and lacks some. The table lists under 85,000 clones, 90% to 95% of them singletons, with around 2.1% in the top ten. V usage is TRBV9 and J usage is TRBJ2-7; 9 nucleotides agree with TRBD2. Source material: PBMCs. The receptor's source is a woman under 30 in good health and CMV-seronegative. The CDR3 DNA sequence: TGTGCCAGCAGCCTGAGCCCGGGACTAGCATACGAGCAGTACTTC. Amino acids: CASSLSPGLAYEQYF. The full variable domain, rest sourced from reference TRBV9 and TRBJ2-7, is DSGVTQTPKHLITATGQRVTLRCSPRSGDLSVYWYQQSLDQGLQFLIQYYNGEERAKGNILERFSAQQFPDLHSELNLSSLELGDSALYFCASSLSPGLAYEQYFGPGTRLTVT.